This is a list of T cell receptor beta chains from one sample in a study of blood T cell repertoires in COVID-19. Sequencing used immunoSEQ multiplex PCR; TCRdb keeps in-frame clones, though not all of them. This sample yields 190,000 or so clones, of which approximately 89% are seen a single time; just under 2.5% belongs to the top ten. Sequencing was carried out using peripheral blood. These receptors all stem from a man aged 35-49 years with active or convalescent COVID-19. Each CDR3 is given with its conserved first and last residue. D genes are given only for firm matches. Part of the rows lack a size; the others show once, few, many or a class for expanded clones.

V	D	size	J	DNA	CDR3
TRBV19	-	few	TRBJ1-1	TGTGCCAGTAGTATATCCCACAGGCCACTCATGAACACTGAAGCTTTCTTT	CASSISHRPLMNTEAFF
TRBV15	-	-	TRBJ1-1	TGTGCCACCAGCAGAGATCCGGTCGGGACTGAAGCTTTCTTT	CATSRDPVGTEAFF
TRBV18	-	-	TRBJ2-1	TGTGCCAGCTCGGAGAGGACAGAGCAGTTCTTC	CASSERTEQFF
TRBV5-1	-	-	TRBJ1-2	TGCGCCAGCAGCTTGGCCATGGGCTTGCCTGGGGGCTACACCTTC	CASSLAMGLPGGYTF
TRBV7-2	TRBD2	-	TRBJ2-7	TGTGCCAGCAGCGCGAGGGGCCTAGCGGCCCCCTACGAGCAGTACTTC	CASSARGLAAPYEQYF
TRBV19	-	-	TRBJ1-1	TGTGCCAGTAAGGACGGGGGGAACACTGAAGCTTTCTTT	CASKDGGNTEAFF
TRBV9	TRBD1	once	TRBJ1-6	TGTGCCAGCAGCGTCTCCGGGACAGATAATTCACCCCTCCACTTT	CASSVSGTDNSPLHF
TRBV28	TRBD1	-	TRBJ1-6	TGTGCCAGCATACAGGGGGCAGGTTCACCCCTCCACTTT	CASIQGAGSPLHF
TRBV4-2	-	-	TRBJ1-5	TGTGCCAGCAGCCAAGATAAGGGGCAGCCCCAGCATTTT	CASSQDKGQPQHF
TRBV9	TRBD1	-	TRBJ2-7	TGTGCCAGCAGCCCCTGGGACAGTTCAACCTTCGAGCAGTACTTC	CASSPWDSSTFEQYF
TRBV4-2	-	once	TRBJ1-3	TGTGCCAGCAGCCAAGAGGGGGGATCTGGAAACACCATATATTTT	CASSQEGGSGNTIYF
TRBV30	-	-	TRBJ2-3	TGTGCCTGGAGTGACCTAACAGATACGCAGTATTTT	CAWSDLTDTQYF
TRBV7-2	TRBD1	few	TRBJ1-5	TGTGCCAGCAGCAGTTACAGGGGACAGCCCCAGCATTTT	CASSSYRGQPQHF
TRBV7-2	-	-	TRBJ1-1	TGTGCCAGCAGCCCTAGTGGTTGGATGAACACTGAAGCTTTCTTT	CASSPSGWMNTEAFF
TRBV6-4	TRBD1	-	TRBJ1-2	TGTGCCAGCAGTATTGACAGGGGAGGCTACACCTTC	CASSIDRGGYTF
TRBV19	TRBD1	-	TRBJ1-1	TGTGCCAGTAGTAAGCCCCAGGGGGCGCGGGCTGAAGCTTTCTTT	CASSKPQGARAEAFF
TRBV27	TRBD1	-	TRBJ2-7	TGTGCCAGCAGTTCCCAAGGACAGGGTACCTACGAGCAGTACTTC	CASSSQGQGTYEQYF
TRBV19	TRBD1	-	TRBJ1-2	TGTGCCAGTACCCCCCTGGGGACAGGGGGCTCGCAAGGCTACACCTTC	CASTPLGTGGSQGYTF
TRBV7-9	TRBD2	-	TRBJ2-7	TGTGCCAGCAGCGAGACTAGCGGGGGTACCTACGAGCAGTACTTC	CASSETSGGTYEQYF
TRBV9	TRBD1	-	TRBJ2-7	TGTGCCAGCAGCGTAGGGGACAGTTCCTACGAGCAGTACTTC	CASSVGDSSYEQYF
TRBV2	-	-	TRBJ1-1	TGTGCCAGCAGTGAAGGCAGGTTCCCTTTGAACACTGAAGCTTTCTTT	CASSEGRFPLNTEAFF
TRBV6-5	-	-	TRBJ1-6	TGTGCCAGCAGTTACATTATACGGGAGGGGATCTTCACCCTCCACTTT	CASSYIIREGIFTLHF
TRBV7-2	TRBD1	-	TRBJ1-1	TGTGCCAGCAGCCCACACAGGGGGCGATTAGGGACTGAAGCTTTCTTT	CASSPHRGRLGTEAFF
TRBV30	-	few	TRBJ1-4	TGTGCCTGGAGTCCCTCTCGATTATCGGCTAATGAAAAACTGTTTTTT	CAWSPSRLSANEKLFF